One sample yielded the 8 T cell receptor beta chains listed below, sequenced in a study of beta chain features in type 1 diabetes. Broader study findings: Type 1 diabetes patients had moderately but significantly shorter TCRB CDR3s in all four CD4+ subsets.

Sequencing targeted expressed TCRB transcripts, as all isolated RNA had been reverse transcribed. The repertoire was sequenced with immunoSEQ multiplex PCR; TCRdb's copy has only in-frame clones and lacks some. The data contain around 280,000 clones, 15% of them singletons. Their antigens remain unidentified. The source material was naive CD4+ T cells from blood. The receptors here all came from a man aged 18 to 35 with type 1 diabetes.

This sequence joins TRBV30 and TRBJ2-1; no reliable D call. The length of the CDR3 is 14 residues. V lost 0 bases, J lost 8 bases, and 14 bases lay in between. Germline loops: CDR1 GTSNPN, CDR2 SVGIG (reference sequence). The CDR3 reads CAWSVGAPVHEQFF. As DNA, the CDR3 is TGTGCCTGGAGTGTTGGTGCCCCGGTCCATGAGCAGTTCTTC.

The chain joins TRBV18 to TRBJ2-2, with 13 bases aligning to TRBD2. Germline V gene lookup returns CDR1 KGHSH and CDR2 LQKENI. The V and J ends lost 6 bases and 7 bases, in that order; junction bases with no gene match: 5. The CDR3 has 15 residues. This chain's CDR3 is CASSTSGRMYGELFF. CDR3 DNA sequence: TGTGCCAGCTCGACTAGCGGGAGGATGTACGGGGAGCTGTTTTTT.

The rearrangement joins TRBV5-4 to TRBJ1-2; maybe TRBD1 (6 bases). The CDR3 is 14 amino acids. Trimming left V 2 bases short and J 2 bases short, with 10 bases between. The germline gives CDR1 SGHNT, CDR2 YYREEE (reference sequence). The CDR3 region has the DNA TGTGCCAGCAGCTTTCGGGGGGCGAACTATGGCTACACCTTC. It codes for CASSFRGANYGYTF.

This rearrangement joins TRBV30 to TRBJ1-2; D is unresolved. The CDR3 loop spans 14 amino acids. With 3 bases removed from V and 8 bases from J, the gap between germline ends came to 19 bases. CDR1 is GTSNPN, CDR2 SVGIG, per germline (reference sequence). In DNA form, the CDR3 reads TGTGCCTGGAGCTCGGCCTCTCACTGGAGGGGCTACACCTTC. Residues: CAWSSASHWRGYTF.

This clone appeared once. This sample includes further DNA sequences coding for the same CDR3. The rearrangement joins TRBV5-6 to TRBJ1-5; possible D gene TRBD1, 6 bases. CDR3 size: 15 residues. Trimming shortened V by 1 base and J by 5 bases, and 13 bases separated the two germline ends. Germline V gene sequence: CDR1 SGHDT, CDR2 YYEEEE. The CDR3 spells CASSLLGQGDQPQHF. The CDR3 coding sequence is TGTGCCAGCAGCTTGTTGGGACAAGGCGATCAGCCCCAGCATTTT.

The chain carries TRBV10-3 and TRBJ2-3; 11 bases line up with TRBD2. The CDR3 has 15 residues. Germline V gene data show CDR1 as ENHRY and CDR2 as SYGVKD. The ends lost 6 bases at V and 4 bases at J; junction bases unmatched: 6. For the CDR3, the DNA is TGTGCCATCAGACTAGCGGGAGAGGCCCCAGATACGCAGTATTTT. Its translation: CAIRLAGEAPDTQYF.

The sample holds a few counts of this clone. This chain joins TRBV9 and TRBJ1-4, with D tentatively TRBD1 (5 bases). The germline V and J ends were trimmed by 0 bases and 4 bases, with 10 bases remaining between them. The CDR3 length is 15 residues. In germline, CDR1 is SGDLS, CDR2 YYNGEE. The CDR3 spells CASSVAGGNNEKLFF. In DNA, the CDR3 is TGTGCCAGCAGCGTAGCTGGGGGGAATAATGAAAAACTGTTTTTT.

The CDR3 DNA is TGTGCCAGCAGCCCCTGGACAGGAGGGACCGGGGAGCTGTTTTTT. This gives the protein CASSPWTGGTGELFF. The chain couples TRBV7-9 to TRBJ2-2; possible D gene TRBD1, 7 bases. Trimming pared 5 bases from V and 5 bases from J, leaving 15 bases between. The CDR3 loop spans 15 amino acids. Germline values: CDR1 SEHNR, CDR2 FQNEAQ (reference sequence).